The 18 T cell receptor beta chains reported below all come from one sample, sequenced in a study of CD8 T cells in Susac syndrome. Random hexamers were used to reverse transcribe the RNA input (about 0.5 to 1 ug). TCRdb processed the immunoSEQ multiplex PCR reads anew with MiXCR; each CDR3 protein has one entry. The sample shows 100,000 to 150,000 distinct CDR3 sequences, around 75% of them seen only once. Sample: CD8+ T cells from PBMCs. The source is a human donor with multiple sclerosis.

This clonotype was seen a single time. This rearrangement joins TRBV13 to TRBJ1-1; TRBD1 is a possible D gene (5 bases). The CDR3 has 13 residues. V was shortened by 5 bases and J by 4 bases, with 11 bases between the two germline ends. Germline CDR1 PRHDT, CDR2 FYEKMQ (reference sequence). CDR3 DNA sequence: TGTGCCAGCAGCCGACAGCAGATCACTGAAGCTTTCTTT. It is translated as CASSRQQITEAFF.

J is TRBJ2-3 and V is TRBV10-3; tentatively, D is TRBD1 or TRBD2 (5 bases each). The CDR3 sequence is 15 residues long. Trimming took off 4 bases at V and 0 bases at J, with 11 bases between the two ends. Germline CDR1 is ENHRY and CDR2 is SYGVKD. The CDR3 sequence: CAISAPGSSTDTQYF. CDR3 DNA: TGTGCCATCAGTGCCCCAGGGAGTAGCACAGATACGCAGTATTTT.

The chain employs TRBV5-1 and TRBJ1-1; the D gene is possibly TRBD1 (6 bases). Trimming left V 2 bases short and J 6 bases short, with 11 bases between. Germline V lookup: CDR1 SGHRS, CDR2 YFSETQ. The CDR3 runs 13 residues. The CDR3 coding sequence is TGCGCCAGCAGCTTCGGGGGGCTGGCTGAAGCTTTCTTT. Translated: CASSFGGLAEAFF.

This chain connects TRBV12-5 to TRBJ1-4; 7 bases align to TRBD1. There are 15 residues in the CDR3. V lost 4 bases and J lost 3; bases outside the gene matches: 5. Germline CDR1 reads LGHNT; CDR2 reads FRNRAP. The CDR3 DNA follows: TGTGCTAGTGGTTCCTCGGACAGGCCTAATGAAAAACTGTTTTTT. Translated: CASGSSDRPNEKLFF.

J is TRBJ2-7 and V is TRBV2; 7 bases map to TRBD1. Germline CDR1 and CDR2: SNHLY and FYNNEI. V dropped 6 bases and J dropped 2; count of bases not matched to a gene: 4. This CDR3 is built from 13 residues. The CDR3 sequence: CASRTGQTYEQYF. CDR3 DNA sequence: TGTGCCAGCAGAACGGGACAGACCTACGAGCAGTACTTC.

This clonotype was seen a handful of times. The CDR3: CASILGGVGEQFF. CDR3 DNA: TGTGCCAGCATCTTAGGGGGGGTGGGGGAGCAGTTCTTC. The chain carries TRBV6-2 or TRBV6-3 and TRBJ2-1, with a weak D call TRBD2 (7 bases). The ends were cut back, 7 bases at V and 10 bases at J, with 17 bases in the middle. Germline CDR1 MNHEY, CDR2 SVGEGT. This CDR3 is built from 13 residues.

V is TRBV7-9 and J is TRBJ2-1; 7 nucleotides line up with TRBD1. The germline V gene has CDR1 SEHNR and CDR2 FQNEAQ (reference sequence). This CDR3 has 13 amino acids. The ends lost 2 bases at V and 10 bases at J; junction bases unmatched: 5. CDR3 nucleotides: TGTGCCAGCAGCTTATTCGACAGGGTCGAGCAGTTCTTC. It specifies CASSLFDRVEQFF.

The gene calls are TRBV19 and TRBJ2-4; D not resolved. The germline V gene has CDR1 LNHDA and CDR2 SQIVND (reference sequence). This CDR3 has 17 amino acids. V dropped 0 bases and J dropped 0 bases, with 12 bases sitting between them. CDR3 in amino acids: CASSIDWTDEAKNIQYF. The CDR3 coding sequence is TGTGCCAGTAGTATAGACTGGACCGATGAAGCCAAAAACATTCAGTACTTC.

CDR3 loop: CATSRDRYEQYF. The CDR3 DNA follows: TGTGCCACCAGCAGAGATCGGTACGAGCAGTACTTC. V and J are TRBV15 and TRBJ2-7; D uncertain. V was cut by 0 bases and J by 4 bases, with 4 bases left in between. CDR1 is LNHNV, CDR2 YYDKDF, per germline (reference sequence). The CDR3 has 12 amino acids. The whole variable domain, remainder taken from reference TRBV15 and TRBJ2-7, is DAMVIQNPRYQVTQFGKPVTLSCSQTLNHNVMYWYQQKSSQAPKLLFHYYDKDFNNEADTPDNFQSRRPNTSFCFLDIRSPGLGDTAMYLCATSRDRYEQYFGPGTRLTVT.

The chain couples TRBV6-1 to TRBJ1-5, with 8 bases aligning to TRBD1. Germline lookup yields CDR1 MNHNS and CDR2 SASEGT. The CDR3 has 15 amino acids. V lost 2 bases and J lost 6; bases outside the gene matches: 6. The CDR3 region is CASSEYRGGGQPQHF. DNA for the CDR3: TGTGCCAGCAGTGAATACAGGGGGGGAGGTCAGCCCCAGCATTTT.

The V call is TRBV20-1, the J call TRBJ1-1; D is perhaps TRBD1 (6 bases). The V gene lost 6 bases and the J gene lost 0 bases, with 11 bases spanning the gap. Germline CDR1 reads DFQATT; CDR2 reads SNEGSKA (reference sequence). This CDR3 region has 13 residues. The CDR3 protein is CSAGGTLNTEAFF. CDR3 bases: TGCAGTGCCGGCGGGACATTGAACACTGAAGCTTTCTTT.

The V call is TRBV7-9, the J call TRBJ2-1; perhaps TRBD1 as D (6 bases). This CDR3 contains 16 residues. Between the trimmed V and J ends, which lost 5 bases and 7 bases, there was a span of 21 bases. Germline CDR1 and CDR2: SEHNR and FQNEAQ (reference sequence). CDR3 DNA: TGTGCCAGCAGCCCTATGGGGGCCGCTCGTGTTAATGAGCAGTTCTTC. Amino acid sequence: CASSPMGAARVNEQFF.

The rearrangement uses TRBV12-3 or TRBV12-4 and TRBJ2-7, with 8 bases matching TRBD1. The J segment lost 2 bases and the V segment lost 7 bases, leaving 4 bases of the junction unmatched. This CDR3 is 13 amino acids long. The CDR3: CASTGTGAYEQYF. The CDR3 region has the DNA TGTGCCAGCACCGGGACAGGCGCCTACGAGCAGTACTTC.

V is TRBV7-6 and J is TRBJ2-7; D not resolved. V was trimmed by 4 bases and J by 2 bases, leaving 15 bases between them. The CDR3 extends over 15 amino acids. Germline assignment: CDR1 SGHVS and CDR2 FNYEAQ. CDR3 sequence: CASSSDAASAYEQYF. The CDR3 bases are TGTGCCAGCAGCTCCGATGCAGCGTCGGCCTACGAGCAGTACTTC.

The chain joins TRBV19 to TRBJ1-1; D might be TRBD1 (6 bases). The ends were cut back, 3 bases at V and 2 bases at J, with 13 bases in the middle. CDR3 length: 15 residues. Germline CDR1 LNHDA, CDR2 SQIVND (reference sequence). DNA for the CDR3: TGTGCCAGTAGTATCGGAGGGGGATCCAACACTGAAGCTTTCTTT. Protein: CASSIGGGSNTEAFF.

A single count supports this clonotype. This chain uses TRBV28 with TRBJ2-3; 7 bases align to TRBD1. The CDR3 is 16 amino acids. The trim removed 7 bases at V and 3 bases at J, leaving 13 bases unmatched. CDR1 is MDHEN and CDR2 is SYDVKM in the germline V gene. The CDR3 region has the DNA TGTGCCAGCACTCCCTTGACAGGGAAGGGGACAGATACGCAGTATTTT. The encoded protein is CASTPLTGKGTDTQYF.

The rearrangement joins TRBV14 to TRBJ2-5, with 9 bases that match TRBD2. Trimming took 1 base from V and 1 from J; bases not matched to a gene: 7. The germline V gene encodes CDR1 SGHDN and CDR2 FVKESK. The CDR3 totals 17 residues. This CDR3 reads CASSQVLAGGLQETQYF. The CDR3 DNA reads as TGTGCCAGCAGCCAAGTTCTGGCGGGGGGGCTCCAAGAGACCCAGTACTTC.

The chain is built from TRBV20-1 and TRBJ1-1; D possibly corresponds to TRBD1 (5 bases). Germline V CDR1 and CDR2: DFQATT, SNEGSKA (reference sequence). Trimming shortened V by 1 base and J by 0 bases, and 18 bases separated the two germline ends. The CDR3 totals 17 residues. CDR3 DNA sequence: TGCAGTGCTAGAGTAGAAAGGGGAACGGGTATGAACACTGAAGCTTTCTTT. Protein: CSARVERGTGMNTEAFF.